Listed below are T cell receptor beta chains from one sample, sequenced in a study of tumor-infiltrating lymphocytes in primary liver carcinoma. TCRdb analysed the multiplex PCR reads with MiXCR anew, one entry per CDR3 protein. Of some 120,000 distinct CDR3 sequences listed, around 64% are singletons. The sequencing sample was made of liver tumor tissue from sampling region 3. The receptor set was obtained from a woman aged 55-75 years with primary liver carcinoma and hepatitis B virus infection. The CDR3 runs from the conserved cysteine through the conserved F or W. The D gene is left open where the match is weak. The listing skips clone size in some rows; elsewhere it reads once, few, many or a size class.

J gene,clone size,D gene,V gene,CDR3 protein,CDR3 DNA
TRBJ2-7,many,.,TRBV12-3/TRBV12-4,CASSRDRLSYEQYF,TGTGCCAGCAGTCGGGACCGCCTCTCCTACGAGCAGTACTTC
TRBJ2-1,.,.,TRBV14,CASSQVGGTGLGKQLF,TGTGCCAGCAGCCAAGTGGGCGGGACTGGCCTTGGTAAGCAGCTCTTC
TRBJ1-1,.,.,TRBV12-3/TRBV12-4,CASKPKGSLNTEAFF,TGTGCCAGTAAACCCAAGGGGAGTTTAAACACTGAAGCTTTCTTT
TRBJ2-3,.,.,TRBV27,CATQMWAHTDTQYF,TGTGCCACCCAGATGTGGGCGCACACAGATACGCAGTATTTT
TRBJ1-2,.,.,TRBV4-1,CASSHPGEYQRVYGHTF,TGCGCCAGCAGCCACCCAGGAGAATACCAAAGAGTATATGGCCACACCTTC
TRBJ2-1,.,TRBD2,TRBV6-4,CASSAVLAGGTEQFF,TGTGCCAGCAGTGCGGTACTAGCGGGAGGAACTGAGCAGTTCTTC
TRBJ1-5,few,TRBD1,TRBV2,CASTGTARNQPQHF,TGTGCCAGCACCGGGACAGCACGCAATCAGCCCCAGCATTTT
TRBJ2-1,.,TRBD2,TRBV28,CASSNRAGGRFEQFF,TGTGCCAGTAGCAATCGGGCGGGAGGGCGCTTTGAGCAGTTCTTC
TRBJ2-5,.,TRBD1,TRBV28,CASSPGQVQETQYF,TGTGCCAGCAGCCCCGGACAGGTCCAAGAGACCCAGTACTTC
TRBJ2-1,once,TRBD2,TRBV29-1,CSVGTGTSVTYNEQFF,TGCAGCGTTGGAACCGGGACTAGCGTTACCTACAATGAGCAGTTCTTC
TRBJ1-1,.,.,TRBV5-4,CTSSPQTEAESFF,TGTACCAGCAGCCCCCAAACAGAAGCTGAATCTTTCTTT
TRBJ2-6,.,.,TRBV11-1,CASSFTADSGANALTF,TGTGCCAGCAGCTTCACGGCGGACTCTGGGGCCAACGCCCTGACGTTC
TRBJ1-1,.,.,TRBV4-1,CVSSQDPWRALNTGAFF,TGCGTCAGCAGCCAAGACCCATGGAGAGCCTTGAACACTGGAGCTTTCTTT
TRBJ1-2,.,TRBD1,TRBV11-1,CVSNFSDRVRDGYTF,TGTGTCAGCAATTTCTCGGACAGGGTCAGGGATGGCTACACCTTC
TRBJ2-5,.,TRBD1,TRBV30,CVWKRGQSPVQETQYF,TGTGTCTGGAAACGGGGACAGTCTCCTGTCCAAGAGACCCAGTACTTC
TRBJ1-2,many,.,TRBV29-1,CSVALDSLYGYTF,TGCAGCGTTGCCTTGGACAGTCTCTATGGCTACACCTTC
TRBJ2-3,once,TRBD2,TRBV6-1,CGSRESSGSAGTQYF,TGTGGCAGCAGGGAGTCTAGCGGGAGTGCCGGCACGCAGTATTTT
TRBJ2-2,.,TRBD2,TRBV7-9,CASSRLAGDTGELYF,TGTGCCAGCAGCCGACTAGCAGGAGACACCGGGGAGCTGTATTTT
TRBJ2-1,.,TRBD2,TRBV29-1,CSVLGFPGTSGRTSSYNEKFF,TGCAGCGTTCTAGGGTTCCCCGGTACTAGCGGGAGGACAAGCTCCTACAATGAGAAGTTCTTC
TRBJ2-6,many,TRBD1,TRBV12-3/TRBV12-4,CASSPGQGGTGANVLTF,TGTGCCAGCAGTCCAGGACAGGGGGGTACTGGGGCCAACGTCCTGACTTTC
TRBJ1-2,many,TRBD1,TRBV28,CASSYAGTGYGYTF,TGTGCCAGCAGTTACGCCGGGACAGGCTATGGCTACACCTTC
TRBJ1-2,.,.,TRBV11-2,CTNSPAGDYGYTF,TGTACCAACAGCCCAGCCGGGGACTATGGCTACACCTTC
TRBJ2-1,.,TRBD2,TRBV7-3,CASSLGLAGISYNEQFF,TGTGCCAGCAGCTTAGGGCTAGCGGGAATCTCCTACAATGAGCAGTTCTTC
TRBJ1-2,.,.,TRBV6-6,CASSYGNRCGYTF,TGTGCCAGCAGTTACGGGAACAGGTGCGGCTACACCTTT
TRBJ2-1,once,TRBD2,TRBV28,CTSSFPTSGLSYNEQFF,TGTACCAGCAGTTTTCCGACTAGCGGTCTCTCCTACAATGAGCAGTTCTTC
TRBJ2-5,many,.,TRBV5-6,CASSLDGFGETQYF,TGTGCCAGCAGCTTGGATGGATTTGGAGAGACCCAGTACTTC
TRBJ2-1,.,TRBD2,TRBV7-9,CASNSSSGYNEQFF,TGTGCCAGCAATTCTTCTAGCGGCTACAATGAGCAGTTCTTC
TRBJ1-1,.,.,TRBV5-1,CASSLCQGWTEAFF,TGCGCCAGCAGCTTGTGTCAGGGGTGGACTGAAGCTTTCTTT
TRBJ1-4,many,.,TRBV30,CAWSQGTANEKLFF,TGTGCCTGGAGCCAAGGGACTGCTAATGAAAAACTGTTTTTT
TRBJ2-3,.,.,TRBV30,CARSVGVSTDTQYF,TGTGCCCGGAGTGTGGGGGTCAGCACAGATACGCAGTATTTT
TRBJ1-1,.,.,TRBV11-3,CASSLTPNTGAFF,TGTGCCAGTAGCTTAACCCCGAACACTGGAGCTTTCTTT
TRBJ1-1,.,.,TRBV4-2,CASGPLEGRGGTEAFF,TGTGCCAGCGGCCCACTGGAAGGTCGGGGGGGCACTGAAGCTTTCTTT
TRBJ2-1,many,.,TRBV11-1,CASSQTENSYNEQFF,TGTGCCAGCAGCCAGACTGAGAACTCCTACAATGAGCAGTTCTTC